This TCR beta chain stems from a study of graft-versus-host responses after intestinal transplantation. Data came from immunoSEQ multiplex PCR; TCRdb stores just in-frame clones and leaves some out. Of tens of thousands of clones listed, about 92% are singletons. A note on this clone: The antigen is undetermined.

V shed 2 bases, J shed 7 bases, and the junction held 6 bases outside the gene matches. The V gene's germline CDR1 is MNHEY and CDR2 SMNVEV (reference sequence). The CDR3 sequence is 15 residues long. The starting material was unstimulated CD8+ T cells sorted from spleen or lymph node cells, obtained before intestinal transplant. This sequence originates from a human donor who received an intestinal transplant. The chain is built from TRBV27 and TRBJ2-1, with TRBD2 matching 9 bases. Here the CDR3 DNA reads TGTGCCAGCAGTTTAGCGGGGGGGTGGAAGAATGAGCAGTTCTTC. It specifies CASSLAGGWKNEQFF.